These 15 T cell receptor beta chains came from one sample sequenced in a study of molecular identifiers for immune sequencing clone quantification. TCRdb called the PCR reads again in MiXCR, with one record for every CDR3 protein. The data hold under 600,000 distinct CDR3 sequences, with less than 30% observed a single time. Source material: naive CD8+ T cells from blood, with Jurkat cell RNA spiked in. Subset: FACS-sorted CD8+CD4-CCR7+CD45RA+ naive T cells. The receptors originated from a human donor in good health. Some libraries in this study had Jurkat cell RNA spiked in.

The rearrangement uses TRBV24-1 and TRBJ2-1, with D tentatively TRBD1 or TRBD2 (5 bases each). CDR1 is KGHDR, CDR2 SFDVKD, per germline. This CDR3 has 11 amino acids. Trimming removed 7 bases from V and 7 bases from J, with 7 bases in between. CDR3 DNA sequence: TGTGCCACCAGAGAGGGGAATGAGCAGTTCTTC. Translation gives CATREGNEQFF.

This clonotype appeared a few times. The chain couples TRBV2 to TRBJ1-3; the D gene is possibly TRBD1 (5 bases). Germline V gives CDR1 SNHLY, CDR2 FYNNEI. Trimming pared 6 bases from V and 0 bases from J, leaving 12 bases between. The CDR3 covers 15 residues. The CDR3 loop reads CASRSTGSSGNTIYF. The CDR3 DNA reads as TGTGCCAGCAGGAGCACAGGAAGCTCTGGAAACACCATATATTTT.

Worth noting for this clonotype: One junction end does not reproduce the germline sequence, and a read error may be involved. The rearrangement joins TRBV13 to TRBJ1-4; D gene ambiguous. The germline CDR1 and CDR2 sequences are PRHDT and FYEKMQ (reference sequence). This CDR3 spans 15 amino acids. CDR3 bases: TGTGCCATCAGCTTAGGCAGAGAGATGTATGAAAAACTGTTTTTT. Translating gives CAISLGREMYEKLFF.

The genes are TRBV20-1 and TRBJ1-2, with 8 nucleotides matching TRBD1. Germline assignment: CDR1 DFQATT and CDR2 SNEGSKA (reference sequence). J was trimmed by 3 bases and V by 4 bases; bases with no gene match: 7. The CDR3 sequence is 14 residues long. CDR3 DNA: TGCAGTGCTAAAAGGGACAGGAACGACTATGGCTACACCTTC. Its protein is CSAKRDRNDYGYTF.

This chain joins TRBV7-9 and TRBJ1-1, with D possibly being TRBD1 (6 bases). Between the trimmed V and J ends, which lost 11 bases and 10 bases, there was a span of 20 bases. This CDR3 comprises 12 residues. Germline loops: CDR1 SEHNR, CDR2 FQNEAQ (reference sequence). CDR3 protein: CAVRSGAPGAFF. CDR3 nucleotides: TGTGCCGTTAGGTCAGGGGCCCCTGGAGCTTTCTTT.

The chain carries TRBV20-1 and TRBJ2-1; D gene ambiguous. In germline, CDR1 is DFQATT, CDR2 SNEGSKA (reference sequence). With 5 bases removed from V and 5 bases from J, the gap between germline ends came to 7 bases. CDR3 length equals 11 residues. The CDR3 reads CSAPSDNEQFF. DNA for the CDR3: TGCAGTGCTCCTAGTGACAATGAGCAGTTCTTC.

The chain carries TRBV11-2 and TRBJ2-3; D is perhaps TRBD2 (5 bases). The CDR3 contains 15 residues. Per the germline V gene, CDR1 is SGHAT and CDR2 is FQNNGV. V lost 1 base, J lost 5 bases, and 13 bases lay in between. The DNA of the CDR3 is TGTGCCAGCAGCTTAGGACTAAGCGCGGGAGATACGCAGTATTTT. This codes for CASSLGLSAGDTQYF.

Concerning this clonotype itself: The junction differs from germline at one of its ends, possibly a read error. CDR3 nucleotide sequence: TGCGCCGGCAGCTTACCGAACACTGAAGCTTTCTTT. Residues: CAGSLPNTEAFF. This sequence joins TRBV4-1 and TRBJ1-1; no definite D call. CDR1 is MGHRA and CDR2 is YSYEKL in the germline V gene. This CDR3 region has 12 residues.

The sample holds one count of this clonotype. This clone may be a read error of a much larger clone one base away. CDR3 protein: CSVGSGHIYDEQFF. For the CDR3, the DNA is TGCAGCGTTGGGAGCGGTCACATTTATGATGAGCAGTTCTTC. The chain links TRBV29-1 to TRBJ2-1, with a possible D match to TRBD2 (5 bases). CDR1 is SQVTM and CDR2 is ANQGSEA in the germline V gene. CDR3 length: 14 amino acids. The V gene lost 4 bases and the J gene lost 8 bases, with 18 bases spanning the gap.

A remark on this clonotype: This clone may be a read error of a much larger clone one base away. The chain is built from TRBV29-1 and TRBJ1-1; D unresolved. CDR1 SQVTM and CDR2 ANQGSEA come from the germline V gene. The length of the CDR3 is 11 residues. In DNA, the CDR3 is TGCAGCGTCTTACAGAACACTGAAGCTCTCTTT. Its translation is CSVLQNTEALF.

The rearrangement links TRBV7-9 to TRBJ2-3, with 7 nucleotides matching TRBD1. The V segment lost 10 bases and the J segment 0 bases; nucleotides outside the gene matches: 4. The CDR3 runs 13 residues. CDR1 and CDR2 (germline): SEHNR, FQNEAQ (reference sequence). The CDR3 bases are TGTGCCATCAAAGGGGGCAGCACAGATACGCAGTATTTT. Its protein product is CAIKGGSTDTQYF.

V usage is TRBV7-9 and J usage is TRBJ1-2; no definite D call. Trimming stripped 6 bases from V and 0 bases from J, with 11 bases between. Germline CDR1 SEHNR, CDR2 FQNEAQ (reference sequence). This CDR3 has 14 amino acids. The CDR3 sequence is CASSPGLSNYGYTF. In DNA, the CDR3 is TGTGCCAGCAGTCCCGGACTCTCTAACTATGGCTACACCTTC.

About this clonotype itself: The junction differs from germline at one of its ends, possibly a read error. The CDR3 DNA reads TGTGCCAGCAGCTTGTTAACAGACGCGAACACAGATACGCAGTATTTT. Protein product: CASSLLTDANTDTQYF. The chain uses TRBV5-3 and TRBJ2-3; D remains unclear. TRBV5-3 is an open reading frame, and its role is uncertain. This CDR3 contains 16 residues.

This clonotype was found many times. CDR3 nucleotides: TGTGCCAGCAGCCAAGACGGCGGGGAGCTGTTTTTT. Its translation: CASSQDGGELFF. The V call is TRBV4-2, the J call TRBJ2-2; no clear D gene. Germline V gene sequence: CDR1 LGHNA, CDR2 YNFKEQ. The CDR3 is 12 residues long. Trimming cost V 0 bases and J 7 bases, with 3 bases left between them.

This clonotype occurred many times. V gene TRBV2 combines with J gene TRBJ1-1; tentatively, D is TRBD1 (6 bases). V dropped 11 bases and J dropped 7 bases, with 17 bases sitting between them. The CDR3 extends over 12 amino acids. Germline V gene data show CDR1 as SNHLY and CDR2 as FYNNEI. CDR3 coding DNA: TGTGCCCCCATTAGGGGGACCCTTGAAGCTTTCTTT. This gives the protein CAPIRGTLEAFF.